Below are 15 T cell receptor beta chains sequenced from a single sample in a study of T-cell memory formation after mild COVID-19. TCRdb independently ran MiXCR on the 5' RACE reads; one entry per CDR3 protein. Of just over 400,000 distinct CDR3 sequences listed, 20% to 25% are singletons. The sample comprised PBMCs or a T cell subset sorted from them (not recorded which). Source of these receptors: an adult woman who had mild COVID-19 (a few samples of this study predate the infection). Cell type and time point are not known.

This clonotype has at least ten counts. The chain combines TRBV12-3 or TRBV12-4 with TRBJ1-6, with 7 bases identical to TRBD1. CDR3 size: 19 residues. V was pared by 6 bases and J by 0 bases, with 14 bases of the junction left unmatched. CDR3: CASSQKIGQASSYNSPLHF. The CDR3 DNA follows: TGTGCCAGCAGCCAAAAAATCGGACAGGCCAGCTCCTATAATTCACCCCTCCACTTT.

V usage is TRBV6-5 and J usage is TRBJ1-2; tentatively, D is TRBD1 (6 bases). CDR3 length equals 12 residues. V lost 6 bases to trimming and J lost 5 bases, with 10 bases between them. Germline lookup yields CDR1 MNHEY and CDR2 SVGAGI. The CDR3 coding sequence is TGTGCCAGCAGGGACAGCAAGTATGGCTACACCTTC. Its translation: CASRDSKYGYTF.

The rearrangement links TRBV20-1 to TRBJ1-3; D may be TRBD1 (5 bases). Germline CDR1 DFQATT, CDR2 SNEGSKA (reference sequence). This CDR3 comprises 14 residues. The germline V and J ends were trimmed by 1 base and 6 bases, with 13 bases remaining between them. CDR3 sequence (DNA): TGCAGTGCTAGAGGCCCGGGACCTGCAAACACCATATATTTT. It is translated as CSARGPGPANTIYF.

The CDR3 reads CASNHLGLAGLDNEQFF. CDR3 bases: TGTGCCAGCAACCATTTGGGACTAGCGGGTCTAGACAATGAGCAGTTCTTC. The J gene is TRBJ2-1, the V gene TRBV7-2; 12 nucleotides agree with TRBD2. J lost 5 bases, V lost 7 bases, and 12 bases had no gene match. The CDR3 consists of 17 residues. Germline values: CDR1 SGHTA, CDR2 FQGNSA.

This chain uses TRBV2 with TRBJ2-4; 7 bases agree with TRBD2. CDR1 and CDR2 (germline): SNHLY, FYNNEI. Trimming removed 5 bases from V and 0 bases from J; junction bases left unmatched: 7. This CDR3 comprises 16 residues. The DNA for the CDR3 is TGTGCCAGCAGTCACCTAGCGGATATAGCCAAAAACATTCAGTACTTC. Translation: CASSHLADIAKNIQYF.

The V gene is TRBV28, the J gene TRBJ2-7; 10 nucleotides align to TRBD2. V trimming: 5 bases; J trimming: 8 bases; junction bases outside the gene matches: 6. Germline values: CDR1 MDHEN, CDR2 SYDVKM. This CDR3 is 13 amino acids long. The CDR3 DNA is TGTGCCAGCAGTCAGGGACTAGCGTCTCAGCAGTACTTC. Protein: CASSQGLASQQYF.

This chain links TRBV7-9 with TRBJ1-4; D remains unclear. Germline CDR1 and CDR2: SEHNR and FQNEAQ (reference sequence). The CDR3 is 16 amino acids. With 5 bases removed from V and 7 bases from J, the gap between germline ends came to 20 bases. In nucleotides, the CDR3 is TGTGCCAGCAGCCCGAGCCGGACGGCCCACTCTGAAAAACTGTTTTTT. The encoded protein is CASSPSRTAHSEKLFF.

The chain recombines TRBV7-3 with TRBJ2-6; no firm D call. This CDR3 spans 17 amino acids. V was trimmed by 2 bases and J by 0 bases, leaving 11 bases between them. Germline V gene data show CDR1 as SGHTA and CDR2 as FQGTGA. CDR3 region: CASSLGPASSGANVLTF. The CDR3 DNA reads TGTGCCAGCAGCTTAGGCCCAGCCAGCTCTGGGGCCAACGTCCTGACTTTC. Drawing the rest from reference TRBV7-3 and TRBJ2-6, the complete variable domain is GAGVSQTPSNKVTEKGKYVELRCDPISGHTALYWYRQSLGQGPEFLIYFQGTGAADDSGLPNDRFFAVRPEGSVSTLKIQRTERGDSAVYLCASSLGPASSGANVLTFGAGSRLTVL.

This clonotype has only a few counts. V usage is TRBV7-9 and J usage is TRBJ2-3; TRBD2 agrees at 8 bases. Germline V gives CDR1 SEHNR, CDR2 FQNEAQ (reference sequence). With 1 base clipped from V and 8 bases from J, the junction kept 11 bases outside the gene matches. The CDR3 length is 16 residues. CDR3 in DNA: TGTGCCAGCAGCTTAGACAGCGGACTAGCTGGGGGTACGCAGTATTTT. As protein: CASSLDSGLAGGTQYF.

This clonotype has just a few counts. This chain joins TRBV7-9 and TRBJ2-3, with D tentatively TRBD2 (5 bases). The V end was cut by 5 bases, the J end by 2 bases, with 14 bases between. The CDR3 extends over 15 amino acids. Germline loops: CDR1 SEHNR, CDR2 FQNEAQ (reference sequence). CDR3 bases: TGTGCCAGCAGCCTCGGGAAGATTAACACAGATACGCAGTATTTT. Protein: CASSLGKINTDTQYF. Variable domain in full (rest from reference TRBV7-9 and TRBJ2-3): DTGVSQNPRHKITKRGQNVTFRCDPISEHNRLYWYRQTLGQGPEFLTYFQNEAQLEKSRLLSDRFSAERPKGSFSTLEIQRTEQGDSAMYLCASSLGKINTDTQYFGPGTRLTVL.

CDR3: CASSPRRMTQETQYF. The CDR3 nucleotides read TGTGCCAGCAGCCCCCGTCGGATGACACAAGAGACCCAGTACTTC. This chain uses TRBV6-5 with TRBJ2-5, with no clear D. Germline CDR1 reads MNHEY; CDR2 reads SVGAGI. The V end lost 6 bases, the J end lost 2 bases, and 16 bases lay between the germline ends. The CDR3 is 15 residues long.

The V and J genes are TRBV7-9 and TRBJ1-2; D may be TRBD1 (5 bases). Trimming took off 1 base at V and 3 bases at J, with 12 bases between the two ends. The CDR3 is 15 amino acids. Germline CDR1 is SEHNR and CDR2 is FQNEAQ (reference sequence). CDR3 coding DNA: TGTGCCAGCAGCTTAGTGCTTTCGGGGGACTATGGCTACACCTTC. This codes for CASSLVLSGDYGYTF.

This clonotype has just a few counts. The chain joins TRBV6-2 or TRBV6-3 to TRBJ2-5; D uncertain. V lost 7 bases, J lost 4 bases, and 7 bases lay in between. Germline CDR1 and CDR2: MNHEY and SVGEGT. The CDR3 is made up of 11 amino acids. CDR3 loop: CASTYSETQYF. The CDR3 DNA is TGTGCCAGCACGTATTCAGAGACCCAGTACTTC.

V is TRBV9 and J is TRBJ2-3, with D perhaps assigned TRBD1 or TRBD2 (6 bases each). V gave up 0 bases and J gave up 7 bases, with 12 bases separating them. Germline V gives CDR1 SGDLS, CDR2 YYNGEE. The CDR3 is 14 amino acids. CDR3 region: CASSVETGANTQYF. The CDR3 DNA is TGTGCCAGCAGCGTAGAAACGGGGGCGAATACGCAGTATTTT.

This clonotype was detected a few times. The chain has TRBV5-6 and TRBJ1-4; TRBD1 matches 9 bases. CDR3 size: 15 residues. Germline V gives CDR1 SGHDT, CDR2 YYEEEE. J was trimmed by 7 bases and V by 5 bases; bases with no gene match: 9. CDR3 sequence: CASRLSGTGTEKLFF. CDR3 sequence (DNA): TGTGCCAGCAGGCTAAGTGGGACAGGGACTGAAAAACTGTTTTTT.